This T cell receptor beta chain originates from a study of blood T cell repertoires in COVID-19. V trimming: 5 bases; J trimming: 2 bases; junction bases outside the gene matches: 4. CDR1 and CDR2 (germline): SGHRS, YFSETQ. CDR3 length: 13 amino acids. In the study's own analysis: Reference gene primer amplification gave estimated nucleated cell counts. Profiled with immunoSEQ multiplex PCR; TCRdb holds only in-frame clones, not every one. Clone size and the V and J calls come from that table; the DNA yielded D and trimming. The table lists tens of thousands of clones, about 86% of them singletons. The rearrangement uses TRBV5-1 and TRBJ2-7; 7 bases match TRBD2. This clonotype originated in an older woman with acute or convalescent COVID-19. Sequences were obtained from peripheral blood. CDR3 nucleotides: TGCGCCAGCAGGTCTCTAGCGGCCTACGAGCAGTACTTC. Its protein is CASRSLAAYEQYF.